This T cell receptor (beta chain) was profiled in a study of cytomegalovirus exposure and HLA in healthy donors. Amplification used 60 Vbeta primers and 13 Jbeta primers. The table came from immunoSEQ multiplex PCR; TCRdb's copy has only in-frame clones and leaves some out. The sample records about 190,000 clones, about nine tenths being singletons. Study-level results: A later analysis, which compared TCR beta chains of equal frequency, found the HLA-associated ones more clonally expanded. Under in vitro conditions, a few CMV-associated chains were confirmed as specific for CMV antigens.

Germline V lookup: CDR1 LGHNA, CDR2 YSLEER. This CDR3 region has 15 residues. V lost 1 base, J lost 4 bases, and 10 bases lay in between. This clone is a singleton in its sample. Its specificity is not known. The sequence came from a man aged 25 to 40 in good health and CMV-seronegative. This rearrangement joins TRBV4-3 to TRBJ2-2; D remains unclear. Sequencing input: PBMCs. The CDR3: CASSQGLASTGELFF. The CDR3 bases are TGCGCCAGCAGCCAAGGACTGGCGAGCACCGGGGAGCTGTTTTTT.